The source of this T cell receptor beta chain is a study of radiotherapy plus CTLA-4 blockade in lung cancer. Germline CDR1 is SGHKS and CDR2 is YYEKEE (reference sequence). With 2 bases clipped from V and 3 bases from J, the junction kept 4 bases outside the gene matches. CDR3 size: 15 residues. Profiling relied on immunoSEQ multiplex PCR, and the TCRdb table lists in-frame clones only, not all of them. The sample holds tens of thousands of clones, over 75% seen once. This specimen was peripheral blood, taken from a patient treated with radiotherapy plus ipilimumab. This sequence originates from a human donor with non-small cell lung cancer that progressed on radiotherapy plus ipilimumab. The chain employs TRBV5-5 and TRBJ2-7; 11 bases fit TRBD1. The CDR3 DNA is TGTGCCAGCAGCTTAGGGACAGGGGGTAACTACGAGCAGTACTTC. Amino acids: CASSLGTGGNYEQYF.